The 5 T cell receptor beta chains given below trace back to one sample, sequenced in a study of shared clonotypes between healthy human individuals. Generated by immunoSEQ multiplex PCR, the TCRdb table keeps only in-frame clones and is missing some. The sample has hundreds of thousands of clones, nearly 98% seen once; the top ten hold 0.3%. CD45RO negativity and positive selection for CCR7 defined naive CD8 cells, a population that excluded terminally differentiated effector memory CD45RA+ cells. Sequenced: naive CD8+ T cells sorted from blood. The receptors come from a man younger than 45 in good health.

The chain carries TRBV27 and TRBJ1-5; the D is unclear. Trimming pared 4 bases from V and 3 bases from J, leaving 10 bases between. This CDR3 spans 14 amino acids. In germline, CDR1 is MNHEY, CDR2 SMNVEV (reference sequence). CDR3 in DNA: TGTGCCAGCAGTTCGGCCGGACTCAATCAGCCCCAGCATTTT. Protein: CASSSAGLNQPQHF.

This rearrangement joins TRBV7-8 to TRBJ2-3; D is unresolved. V was trimmed by 5 bases and J by 2 bases, leaving 5 bases between them. The CDR3 has 12 residues. From germline, CDR1 is SGHVS and CDR2 FQNEAQ. The CDR3 region has the DNA TGTGCCAGCAGCCAAGACACAGATACGCAGTATTTT. Amino acid sequence: CASSQDTDTQYF. The variable domain in full, with the rest retrieved from reference TRBV7-8 and TRBJ2-3, is GAGVSQSPRYKVAKRGQDVALRCDPISGHVSLFWYQQALGQGPEFLTYFQNEAQLDKSGLPSDRFFAERPEGSVSTLKIQRTQQEDSAVYLCASSQDTDTQYFGPGTRLTVL.

This clone was seen only once. The chain is built from TRBV11-3 and TRBJ2-7; D is perhaps TRBD1 (6 bases). Germline CDR1 reads SGHNT; CDR2 reads YENEEA. The CDR3 is 14 residues long. V gave up 5 bases and J gave up 2 bases, with 13 bases separating them. The CDR3 coding sequence is TGTGCCAGCAGCCCCTGGGACAACCCCTACGAGCAGTACTTC. This encodes CASSPWDNPYEQYF.

This clone was found once. The chain is built from TRBV5-1 and TRBJ1-5; D is uncertain. The germline V gene encodes CDR1 SGHRS and CDR2 YFSETQ. The germline V and J ends were trimmed by 0 bases and 0 bases, with 7 bases remaining between them. CDR3 length equals 15 residues. The CDR3 nucleotides are TGCGCCAGCAGCTTGGGAGGGAATAGCAATCAGCCCCAGCATTTT. Its protein product is CASSLGGNSNQPQHF. The full variable domain, with the rest looked up from reference TRBV5-1 and TRBJ1-5, is KAGVTQTPRYLIKTRGQQVTLSCSPISGHRSVSWYQQTPGQGLQFLFEYFSETQRNKGNFPGRFSGRQFSNSRSEMNVSTLELGDSALYLCASSLGGNSNQPQHFGDGTRLSIL.

J is TRBJ2-7 and V is TRBV10-3; TRBD1 aligns across 9 bases. Germline V gene lookup returns CDR1 ENHRY and CDR2 SYGVKD. CDR3 length: 13 amino acids. V shed 8 bases, J shed 6 bases, and the junction held 8 bases outside the gene matches. This CDR3 reads CAISDRGGFEQYF. As DNA, the CDR3 is TGTGCCATCTCCGACAGGGGGGGTTTCGAGCAGTACTTC.